Listed below are T cell receptor beta chains from one sample, sequenced in a study of metastatic and nonmetastatic thyroid tumors. With MiXCR, TCRdb called clones anew from the PCR reads. The sample yields under 25,000 clones, about a sixth seen once. The sequenced sample consisted of blood. All receptors derive from a female donor with papillary thyroid cancer or a benign thyroid nodule (not recorded which). Some clones in this sample may be carry-over from other donors' samples. Both conserved end residues are part of each CDR3. The D gene is left open where the match is weak. Some rows have no size entry. The others give once, few or many, or a class for an expanded clone.

abundance	v_gene	d_gene	j_gene	CDR3aa	CDR3nt
many	TRBV20-1	.	TRBJ2-3	CSASPEIGDYTDTQYF	TGCAGTGCTAGTCCGGAGATAGGAGATTACACAGATACGCAGTATTTT
many	TRBV7-2	.	TRBJ1-1	CASSPGAANTEAFF	TGTGCCAGCAGCCCGGGGGCGGCGAACACTGAAGCTTTCTTT
many	TRBV10-3	.	TRBJ1-2	CAISESGGGSTYGYTF	TGTGCCATCAGTGAGTCTGGGGGGGGCAGCACCTATGGCTACACCTTC
many	TRBV28	.	TRBJ1-4	CASSLSGGAGEKLFF	TGTGCCAGCAGTTTGTCGGGGGGGGCCGGGGAAAAACTGTTTTTT
.	TRBV7-2	.	TRBJ2-7	CASSLSYEQYF	TGTGCCAGCAGCTTATCCTACGAGCAGTACTTC
many	TRBV11-2	TRBD1	TRBJ2-7	CASSPIRRQGTYEQYF	TGTGCCAGCAGCCCCATTAGGAGACAGGGCACCTACGAGCAGTACTTC
many	TRBV5-1	TRBD1	TRBJ2-3	CASSPGQGEDTQYF	TGCGCCAGCAGCCCGGGACAGGGGGAGGATACGCAGTATTTT
many	TRBV5-1	.	TRBJ2-5	CASNQDNRGTQYF	TGCGCCAGCAACCAAGACAACCGGGGGACCCAGTACTTC
many	TRBV24-1	TRBD1	TRBJ2-5	CATSDGTGVRQETQYF	TGTGCCACCAGTGATGGGACAGGGGTTCGGCAAGAGACCCAGTACTTC
many	TRBV20-1	TRBD1	TRBJ1-5	CREGAVNQPQHF	TGCAGGGAGGGGGCAGTCAATCAGCCCCAGCATTTT
many	TRBV4-1	.	TRBJ2-5	CASSQEGRALQETQYF	TGCGCCAGCAGCCAAGAAGGCCGGGCTTTGCAAGAGACCCAGTACTTC
many	TRBV7-8	TRBD1	TRBJ1-1	CASSAIGQGMNTEAFF	TGTGCCAGCAGCGCCATAGGACAGGGAATGAACACTGAAGCTTTCTTT
many	TRBV28	.	TRBJ2-7	CASWGVRDNYEQYF	TGTGCCAGCTGGGGGGTCCGGGACAACTACGAGCAGTACTTC
many	TRBV27	.	TRBJ2-1	CASSSETSYEQFF	TGTGCCAGCAGCTCCGAAACTAGCTATGAGCAGTTCTTC
.	TRBV2	TRBD2	TRBJ2-5	CASRVAGAGGQETQYF	TGTGCCAGCAGGGTAGCGGGAGCGGGGGGCCAAGAGACCCAGTACTTC
many	TRBV30	TRBD2	TRBJ2-3	CAWRVPYPLAGGSTDTQYF	TGTGCCTGGAGGGTCCCATACCCCTTAGCGGGAGGGAGCACAGATACGCAGTATTTT
many	TRBV6-1	.	TRBJ1-1	CASSWGVEATEAFF	TGTGCCAGCAGTTGGGGGGTCGAGGCCACTGAAGCTTTCTTT
.	TRBV10-3	TRBD2	TRBJ2-2	CAISGDMSTSGRFPGELFF	TGTGCCATCAGTGGGGACATGAGTACTAGCGGGAGATTTCCCGGGGAGCTGTTTTTT